This T cell receptor (beta chain) appears in the sequencing data of a study of T cell changes during pregnancy in multiple sclerosis (dated by TCRdb to between 2018 and 2020). For the wider study: In women with multiple sclerosis, the researchers looked at how the T cell repertoire shifted as pregnancy progressed.

Based on the germline V gene (reference sequence), the CDR1 and CDR2 sequences are SEHNR and FQNEAQ. The CDR3 goes from the cysteine to the phenylalanine over 14 residues. Kept here is only the CDR3 DNA, which spans 42 bases and is read in frame from base 1. Deletion took 5 bases off V and 1 base off J, with a span of 12 bases between the germline ends. This clone appeared a single time. Its binding antigen is unknown. Qualities for individual bases were not recorded, and no much larger clone is one base off. The library was produced with the immunoSEQ multiplex PCR assay. Here the immuneACCESS table is served through TCRdb, limited to in-frame sequences with V and J called. Missing clones are a known gap in these copies; in checked studies unresolved V genes cover under half, and the rest lacks a known reason. Recorded for this sample are some 74,000 clones; about 92% of them occurred a single time. Of the sample, 2% to 2.5% falls within the top ten clones.

This TCR was sampled from a female donor with multiple sclerosis, enrolled in a pregnancy study. Sequencing was performed on peripheral blood, taken before pregnancy. The V and J genes are TRBV7-9 and TRBJ2-7; tentative D gene TRBD1, with 6 bases matching. The nucleotide sequence is given as TGTGCCAGCAGCGGCCCGACAGGATCCTACGAGCAGTACTTC. It is translated as CASSGPTGSYEQYF.